This TCR beta chain was recorded in a study of early T cells in non-severe SARS-CoV-2 infection. In the study overall: From unsorted whole blood, bulk RNA was sequenced, and the chains remained unpaired. Study-level points and caveats: A preference for anti-spike CD8 responses marked VDJdb matching, which missed private and CD4 specificities.

Molecules of cDNA were individually given unique molecular identifiers that were attached to them. One entry per CDR3 protein, called by TCRdb with MiXCR from the 5' RACE reads. The sample lists some 80,000 distinct CDR3 sequences; less than 5.5% were seen once. Turning to this clonotype: Antigen: not known.

This specimen consisted of whole blood, obtained at baseline. The clonotype was recovered from an adult who was a healthcare worker with PCR-confirmed SARS-CoV-2 infection or an uninfected control (not recorded which).

The CDR3 region has the DNA TGTGCCAGTAGTATTCTTGGGACAGGTAGCGTTGAGCAGTTCTTC. Protein product: CASSILGTGSVEQFF. This sequence joins TRBV19 and TRBJ2-1; 8 positions agree with TRBD1. V gave up 3 bases and J gave up 9 bases; unmatched junction bases: 10. The CDR3 consists of 15 residues. CDR1 and CDR2 from the germline V gene are LNHDA and SQIVND (reference sequence).